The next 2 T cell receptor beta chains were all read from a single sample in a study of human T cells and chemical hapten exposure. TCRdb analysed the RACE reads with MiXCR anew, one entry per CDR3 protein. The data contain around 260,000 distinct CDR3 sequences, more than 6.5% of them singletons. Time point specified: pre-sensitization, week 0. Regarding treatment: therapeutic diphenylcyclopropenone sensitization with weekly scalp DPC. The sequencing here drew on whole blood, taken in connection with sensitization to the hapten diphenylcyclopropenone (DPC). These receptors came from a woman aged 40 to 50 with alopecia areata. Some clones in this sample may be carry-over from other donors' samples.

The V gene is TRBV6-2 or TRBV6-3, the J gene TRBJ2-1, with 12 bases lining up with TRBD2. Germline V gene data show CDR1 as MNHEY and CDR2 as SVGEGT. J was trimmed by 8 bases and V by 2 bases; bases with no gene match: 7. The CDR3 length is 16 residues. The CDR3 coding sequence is TGTGCCAGCAGTTACCCGACTAGCGGGAGACTTGATGAGCAGTTCTTC. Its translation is CASSYPTSGRLDEQFF.

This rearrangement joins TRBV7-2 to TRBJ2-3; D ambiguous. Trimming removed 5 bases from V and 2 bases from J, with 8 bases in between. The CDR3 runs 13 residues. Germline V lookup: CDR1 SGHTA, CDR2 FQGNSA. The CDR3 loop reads CASSTHPTDTQYF. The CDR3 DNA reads TGTGCCAGCAGCACACACCCCACAGATACGCAGTATTTT. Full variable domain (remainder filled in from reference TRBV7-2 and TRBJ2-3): GAGVSQSPSNKVTEKGKDVELRCDPISGHTALYWYRQSLGQGLEFLIYFQGNSAPDKSGLPSDRFSAERTGGSVSTLTIQRTQQEDSAVYLCASSTHPTDTQYFGPGTRLTVL.